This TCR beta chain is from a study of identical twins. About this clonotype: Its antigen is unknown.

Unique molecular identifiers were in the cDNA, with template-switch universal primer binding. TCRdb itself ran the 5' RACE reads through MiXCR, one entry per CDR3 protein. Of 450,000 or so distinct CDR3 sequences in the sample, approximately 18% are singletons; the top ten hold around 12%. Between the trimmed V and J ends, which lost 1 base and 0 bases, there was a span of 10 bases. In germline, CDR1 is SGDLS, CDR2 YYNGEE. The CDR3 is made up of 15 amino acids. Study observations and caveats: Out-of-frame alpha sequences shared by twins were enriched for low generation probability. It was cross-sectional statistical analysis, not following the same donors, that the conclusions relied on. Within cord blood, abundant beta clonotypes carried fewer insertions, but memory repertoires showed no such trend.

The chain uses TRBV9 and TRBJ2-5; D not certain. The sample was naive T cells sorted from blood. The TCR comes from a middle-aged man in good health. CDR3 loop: CASSVSTSYQETQYF. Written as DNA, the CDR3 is TGTGCCAGCAGCGTATCCACGTCCTACCAAGAGACCCAGTACTTC.